Below, one T cell receptor beta chain is given with its context. Its target is not known. The data stem from a study of shared clonotypes between healthy human individuals. Study conclusions and caveats: Shared across four donors were approximately 5% of the naive CD4 clonotypes.

CD45RA-negative memory and CD45RA+ naive subsets were split from the CD4+ cells. Deep was the level at which the assay was run. Some clones are missing from TCRdb's copy, which holds only in-frame ones; the method was immunoSEQ multiplex PCR. The sample lists about 2.5 million clones, 85% to 95% occurring once. Trimming removed 4 bases from V and 0 bases from J, with 15 bases in between. Germline values: CDR1 PRHDT, CDR2 FYEKMQ (reference sequence). CDR3 size: 16 residues. This TCR came from a young man in good health. Some clones in this sample may be carry-over from other donors' samples. Sequencing was done on a sample of naive CD4+ T cells from PBMCs. Subset specified: CD45RA+ positively selected. The gene calls are TRBV13 and TRBJ1-1, with unresolved D. CDR3 amino acids: CASSSYNGEMNTEAFF. The DNA of the CDR3 is TGTGCCAGCAGCTCCTACAATGGGGAGATGAACACTGAAGCTTTCTTT.